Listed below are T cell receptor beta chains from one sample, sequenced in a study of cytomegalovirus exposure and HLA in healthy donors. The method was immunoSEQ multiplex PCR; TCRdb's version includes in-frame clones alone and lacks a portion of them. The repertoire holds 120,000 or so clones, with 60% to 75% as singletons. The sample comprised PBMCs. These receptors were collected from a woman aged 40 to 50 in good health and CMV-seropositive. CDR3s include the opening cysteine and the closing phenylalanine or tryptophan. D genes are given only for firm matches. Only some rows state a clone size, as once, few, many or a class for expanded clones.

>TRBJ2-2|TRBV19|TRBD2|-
TGTGCCAGTAGTATCGAGGAGGCTAGCGGCACCGGGGAGCTGTTTTTT
CASSIEEASGTGELFF
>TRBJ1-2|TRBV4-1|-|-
TGCGCCAGCAACCAAGATACACACACCTATGGCTACACCTTC
CASNQDTHTYGYTF
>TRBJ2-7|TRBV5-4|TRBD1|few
TGTGCCAGCAGCCTGGGGGCACAGGGGGGCGAGCAGTACTTC
CASSLGAQGGEQYF
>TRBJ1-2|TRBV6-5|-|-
TGTGCCAGCAGTCGGACATCAGAGATGAACTATGGCTACACCTTC
CASSRTSEMNYGYTF
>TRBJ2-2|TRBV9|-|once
TGTGCCAGCAGCGTAGTTCGGAACACCGGGGAGCTGTTTTTT
CASSVVRNTGELFF
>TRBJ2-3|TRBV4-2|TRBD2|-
TGTGCCAGCAGCCCCGCTAGCGGGAGAGGGGCAGATACGCAGTATTTT
CASSPASGRGADTQYF
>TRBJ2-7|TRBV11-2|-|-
TGTGCCAGCAGCTTAACAGCCTACGAGCAGTACTTC
CASSLTAYEQYF
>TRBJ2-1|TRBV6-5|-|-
TGTGCCAGCAGTTACGAGGCGACAGGATCCTACAATGAGCAGTTCTTC
CASSYEATGSYNEQFF
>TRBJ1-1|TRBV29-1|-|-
TGCAGCGTTCGACAGACAACGAACACTGAAGCTTTCTTT
CSVRQTTNTEAFF
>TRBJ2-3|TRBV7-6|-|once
TGTGCCAGCAGTCCGAAAGTCCCCACCGGGGCAGATACGCAGTATTTT
CASSPKVPTGADTQYF
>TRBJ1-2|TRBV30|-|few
TGTGCCTGGAGTGTATCAGGGATGGGCGGCTACACCTTC
CAWSVSGMGGYTF
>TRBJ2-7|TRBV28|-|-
TGTGCCAGCAGTTTACGGGGGGCAGTGCAGTACTTC
CASSLRGAVQYF
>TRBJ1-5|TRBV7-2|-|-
TGTGCCAGCAGCCCCGGCAATCAGCCCCAGCATTTT
CASSPGNQPQHF
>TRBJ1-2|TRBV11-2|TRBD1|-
TGTGCCAGCAGCTTAGAATACAGGGGGAATGGCTACACCTTC
CASSLEYRGNGYTF
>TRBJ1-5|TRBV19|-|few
TGTGCCAGTAGTCCTGGGGGGTTTCGGGGAGCCCAGCATTTT
CASSPGGFRGAQHF
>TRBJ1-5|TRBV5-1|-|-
TGCGCCAGCAGCTTGGAAGGGGGGGGCGGAGAGCCCCAGCATTTT
CASSLEGGGGEPQHF
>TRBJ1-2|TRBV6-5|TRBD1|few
TGTGCCAGCAGTTACGGACAGGGGAACTATGGCTACACCTTC
CASSYGQGNYGYTF
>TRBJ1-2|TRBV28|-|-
TGTGCCAGCAGGGAGAATGGCTACACCTTC
CASRENGYTF
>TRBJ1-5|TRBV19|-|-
TGTGCCAGTAGTGCGGCGGTTTCCCATCCCCAGCATTTT
CASSAAVSHPQHF
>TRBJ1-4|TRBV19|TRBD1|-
TGTGCCACCTGGACAGGATACAATAATGAAAAACTGTTTTTT
CATWTGYNNEKLFF
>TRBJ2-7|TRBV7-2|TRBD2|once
TGTGCCAGCAGCCCGAGTAGCGGGAGGAGCTCCTACGAGCAGTACTTC
CASSPSSGRSSYEQYF
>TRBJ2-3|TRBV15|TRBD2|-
TGTGCCACCAGCTTCGGACTAGGAGGGGCAGATACGCAGTATTTT
CATSFGLGGADTQYF
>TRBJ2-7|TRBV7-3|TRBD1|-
TGTGCCAGCAGCCCCTCGGGACAGGGCCCCTACGAGCAGTACTTC
CASSPSGQGPYEQYF
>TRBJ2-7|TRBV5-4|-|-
TGTGCCAGCAGCCTCAACAGAGAACACTCCTACGAGCAGTACTTC
CASSLNREHSYEQYF
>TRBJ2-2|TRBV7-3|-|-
TGTGCCAGCAGCCGGAACACCGGGGAGCTGTTTTTT
CASSRNTGELFF
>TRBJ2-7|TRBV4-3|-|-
TGCGCCAGCAGCCAAGATATTGGGCAGGGCTACGAGCAGTACTTC
CASSQDIGQGYEQYF
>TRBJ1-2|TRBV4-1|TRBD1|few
TGCGCCAGCAGCCCACAACTTACCAGGGGGCGAGTTACCTACACCTTC
CASSPQLTRGRVTYTF
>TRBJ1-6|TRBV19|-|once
TGTGCCAGTAGTATAGATGGGGAGGACGGTCCGAATAATTCACCCCTCCACTTT
CASSIDGEDGPNNSPLHF
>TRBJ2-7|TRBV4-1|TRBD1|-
TGCGCCAGCAGCCAAGATCTGTGGGACAGGGCTAACGAGCAGTACTTC
CASSQDLWDRANEQYF
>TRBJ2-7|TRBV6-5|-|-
TGTGCCACCTCGACTGATCCTAGCTCCTACGAGCAGTACTTC
CATSTDPSSYEQYF
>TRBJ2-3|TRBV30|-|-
TGTGCCTGGAGCGTGGCGTCGGGTACAGATACGCAGTATTTT
CAWSVASGTDTQYF
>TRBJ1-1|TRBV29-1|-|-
TGCAGCGTTGAAGGGCGGGCGAACACTGAAGCTTTCTTT
CSVEGRANTEAFF
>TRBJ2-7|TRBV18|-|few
TGTGCCAGCTCACCTTCACAGGGAGGGACCTACGAGCAGTACTTC
CASSPSQGGTYEQYF
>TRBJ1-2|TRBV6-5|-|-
TGTGCCAGCAGCGAACGTAGGACTCTAAGCTATGGCTACACCTTC
CASSERRTLSYGYTF
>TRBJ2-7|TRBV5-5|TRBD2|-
TGTGCCAGCAGTATGTCTAGCGGGGTATACGAGCAGTACTTC
CASSMSSGVYEQYF
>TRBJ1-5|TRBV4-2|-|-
TGTGCCAGCAGCCAAGATCTGGGGGGAGGTCAGCCCCAGCATTTT
CASSQDLGGGQPQHF
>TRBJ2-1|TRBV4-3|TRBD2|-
TGCGCCAGCAGCCAAGGGACTAGCGGCTCCTACAATGAGCAGTTCTTC
CASSQGTSGSYNEQFF
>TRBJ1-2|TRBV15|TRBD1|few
TGTGCCACCAGTCCGCCCGGGACAGGGGATGGCTACACCTTC
CATSPPGTGDGYTF
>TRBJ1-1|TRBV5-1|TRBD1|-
TGCGCCAGCAGCTCTTTAACCGGGACAGGGATTTTTAACACTGAAGCTTTCTTT
CASSSLTGTGIFNTEAFF
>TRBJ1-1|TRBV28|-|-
TGTGCCAGCAGGCCTCAGGGATCGGACACTGAAGCTTTCTTT
CASRPQGSDTEAFF
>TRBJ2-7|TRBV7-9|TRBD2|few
TGTGCCAGCAGCTTAGGGCATGGACTAGCGGGAGTCCGCGAGCAGTACTTC
CASSLGHGLAGVREQYF
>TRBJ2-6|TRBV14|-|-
TGTGCCAGCAGCCGAGGCATCTCAAAGGCTGGGGCCAACGTCCTGACTTTC
CASSRGISKAGANVLTF
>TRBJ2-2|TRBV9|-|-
TGTGCCAGCAGCGTTTCTAGGAACACCGGGGAGCTGTTTTTT
CASSVSRNTGELFF
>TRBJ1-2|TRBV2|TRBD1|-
TGTGCCAGCAGTGGCAAACAGGGGTATTTCTATGGCTACACCTTC
CASSGKQGYFYGYTF
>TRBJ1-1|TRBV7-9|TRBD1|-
TGTGCCAGCAGCTTACAGGGGGTGATGAACACTGAAGCTTTCTTT
CASSLQGVMNTEAFF
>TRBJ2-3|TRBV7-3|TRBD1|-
TGTGCCAGCAGCACACCGGGACAGGGGCTGGATACGCAGTATTTT
CASSTPGQGLDTQYF
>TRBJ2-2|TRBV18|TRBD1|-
TGTGCCAGCTCACAGAGGACAGGGGTGAAGTCCGGGGAGCTGTTTTTT
CASSQRTGVKSGELFF
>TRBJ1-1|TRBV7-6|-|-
TGTGCCAGCAGCTTCGGCACTGAAGCTTTCTTT
CASSFGTEAFF
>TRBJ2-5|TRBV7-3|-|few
TGTGCCAGCAGCTTAGTCGGGGGGACCCAGTACTTC
CASSLVGGTQYF
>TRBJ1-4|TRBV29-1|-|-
TGCAGCGGAATCCAACAGGGTAATAATGAAAAACTGTTTTTT
CSGIQQGNNEKLFF
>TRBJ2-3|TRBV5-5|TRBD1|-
TGTGCCAGCAGCTTGGGCTATGACAGGGGGCCTACAGATACGCAGTATTTT
CASSLGYDRGPTDTQYF
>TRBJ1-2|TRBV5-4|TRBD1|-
TGTGCCAGCAGCTCCGGACAGGGCTCTATTAGTTATGGCTACACCTTC
CASSSGQGSISYGYTF
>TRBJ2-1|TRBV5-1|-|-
TGCGCCAGCAGCATGTCTGGGCTCTACAATGAGCAGTTCTTC
CASSMSGLYNEQFF
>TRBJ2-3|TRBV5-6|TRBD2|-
TGTGCCAGCAGCTGGAAGGCGGGAGTGACCACAGATACGCAGTATTTT
CASSWKAGVTTDTQYF
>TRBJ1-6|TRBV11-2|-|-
TGTGCCAGCAAAGTTCCAACACGTAATTCACCCCTCCACTTT
CASKVPTRNSPLHF
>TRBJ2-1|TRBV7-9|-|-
TGTGCCAGCAGCCCGGCGGCCTACAATGAGCAGTTCTTC
CASSPAAYNEQFF
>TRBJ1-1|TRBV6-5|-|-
TGTGCCAGTCAAAAGAACACTGAAGCTTTCTTT
CASQKNTEAFF